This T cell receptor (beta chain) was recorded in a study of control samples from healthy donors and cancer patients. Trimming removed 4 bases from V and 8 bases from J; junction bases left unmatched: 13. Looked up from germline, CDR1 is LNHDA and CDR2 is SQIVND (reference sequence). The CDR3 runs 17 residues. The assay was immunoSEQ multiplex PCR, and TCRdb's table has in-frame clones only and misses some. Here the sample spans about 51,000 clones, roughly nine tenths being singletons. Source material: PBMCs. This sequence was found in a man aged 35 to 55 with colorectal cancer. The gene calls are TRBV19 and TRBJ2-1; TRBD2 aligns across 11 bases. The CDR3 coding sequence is TGTGCCAGTAGTAGTTCAAGGCTAGCGGGAGGTTTTGATGAGCAGTTCTTC. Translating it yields CASSSSRLAGGFDEQFF.